This entry describes one TCR beta chain. What it binds is not known. Assay: immunoSEQ multiplex PCR; the TCRdb copy retains only in-frame clones and omits some. The table has 75,000 to 85,000 clones, 65% to 80% seen once. The data originate from a study of T cell responses to AZD1222 COVID-19 vaccine. Study-wide results and limits: Females made up more of the donors, who were largely white British, and clonal diversity may have come out too low. Regions 160-218 and 743-854 dominated among vaccine-associated CD4 TCRs spanning spike.

Losses at the gene ends were 7 bases for V and 1 base for J; bases not matched to a gene: 7. This CDR3 spans 15 amino acids. CDR1 is SEHNR, CDR2 FQNEAQ, per germline (reference sequence). This specimen was peripheral blood, taken 28 days after the second dose of the MenACWY control vaccine. The chain combines TRBV7-9 with TRBJ2-1, with 7 bases matching TRBD2. The TCR originated in an adult who received the MenACWY meningococcal vaccine as a control. The CDR3 sequence: CASTGERDSYNEQFF. The CDR3 region has the DNA TGTGCCAGCACCGGGGAGCGGGATTCCTACAATGAGCAGTTCTTC.